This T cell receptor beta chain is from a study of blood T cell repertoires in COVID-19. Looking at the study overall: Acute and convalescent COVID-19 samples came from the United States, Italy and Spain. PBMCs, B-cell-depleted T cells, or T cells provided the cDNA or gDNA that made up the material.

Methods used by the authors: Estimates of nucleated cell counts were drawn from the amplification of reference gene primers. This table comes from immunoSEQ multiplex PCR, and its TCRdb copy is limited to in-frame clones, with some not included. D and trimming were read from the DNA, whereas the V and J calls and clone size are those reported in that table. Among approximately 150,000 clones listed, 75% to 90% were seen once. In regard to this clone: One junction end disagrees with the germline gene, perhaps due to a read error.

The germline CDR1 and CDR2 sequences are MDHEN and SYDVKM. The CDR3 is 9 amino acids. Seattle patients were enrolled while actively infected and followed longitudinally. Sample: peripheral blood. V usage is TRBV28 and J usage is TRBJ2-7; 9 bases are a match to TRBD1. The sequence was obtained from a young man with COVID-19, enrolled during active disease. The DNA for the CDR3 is TGTGCCAGCGGGGACAGGGCGGACTTC. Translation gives CASGDRADF.